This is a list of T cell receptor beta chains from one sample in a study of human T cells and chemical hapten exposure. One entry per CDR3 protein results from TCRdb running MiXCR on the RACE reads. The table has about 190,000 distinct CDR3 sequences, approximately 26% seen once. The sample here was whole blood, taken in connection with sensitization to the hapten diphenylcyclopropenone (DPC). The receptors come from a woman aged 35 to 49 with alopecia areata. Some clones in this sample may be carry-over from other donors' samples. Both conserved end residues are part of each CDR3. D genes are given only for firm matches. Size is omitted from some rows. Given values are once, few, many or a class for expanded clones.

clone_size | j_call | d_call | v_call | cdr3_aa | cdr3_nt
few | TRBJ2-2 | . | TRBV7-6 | CASSPVGAGELFF | TGTGCCAGCAGCCCTGTGGGGGCCGGGGAGCTGTTTTTT
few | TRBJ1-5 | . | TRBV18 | CASSLSGDSNQPQHF | TGTGCCAGCTCACTATCCGGGGATAGCAATCAGCCCCAGCATTTT
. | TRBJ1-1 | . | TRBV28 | CASSRANLNTEAFF | TGTGCCAGCAGCCGAGCCAATTTGAACACTGAAGCTTTCTTT
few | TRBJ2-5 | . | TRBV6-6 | CASDGTQEETQYF | TGTGCCAGCGACGGGACGCAGGAAGAGACCCAGTACTTC
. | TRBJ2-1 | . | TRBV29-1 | CSVAAANVTVGEQFF | TGCAGCGTTGCCGCAGCGAACGTGACAGTTGGGGAGCAGTTCTTC
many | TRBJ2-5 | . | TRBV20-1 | CSATGGPYQETQYF | TGCAGTGCGACCGGAGGGCCGTACCAAGAGACCCAGTACTTC
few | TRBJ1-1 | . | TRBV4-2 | CASSAARDSWRDTEAFF | TGTGCCAGCAGCGCTGCGCGGGACTCCTGGAGGGACACTGAAGCTTTCTTT
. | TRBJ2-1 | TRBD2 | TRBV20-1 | CSAKLAGEYNEQFF | TGCAGTGCTAAACTAGCGGGGGAATACAATGAGCAGTTCTTC
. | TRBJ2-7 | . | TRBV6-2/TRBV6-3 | CASSYWGKSSYEQYF | TGTGCCAGCAGTTATTGGGGTAAGAGCTCCTACGAGCAGTACTTC
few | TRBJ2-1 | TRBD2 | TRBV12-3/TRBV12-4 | CASSFSGLAGDEQFF | TGTGCCAGCAGTTTCTCGGGACTAGCGGGAGATGAGCAGTTCTTC
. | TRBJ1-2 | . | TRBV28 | CASSLFPGANYGYTF | TGTGCCAGCAGTTTATTCCCGGGGGCTAACTATGGCTACACCTTC
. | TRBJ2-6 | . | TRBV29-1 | CSVAFGYGLSGANVLTF | TGCAGCGTTGCTTTTGGGTACGGGCTCTCTGGGGCCAACGTCCTGACTTTC
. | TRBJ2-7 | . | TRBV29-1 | CSVSGGKSYEQYF | TGCAGCGTTAGTGGCGGAAAATCCTACGAGCAGTACTTC
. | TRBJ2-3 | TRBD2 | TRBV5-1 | CASSWGLAEDTQYF | TGCGCCAGCAGCTGGGGCCTAGCGGAAGATACGCAGTATTTT
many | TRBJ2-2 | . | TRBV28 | CASSYTGELFF | TGTGCCAGCAGTTACACCGGGGAGCTGTTTTTT
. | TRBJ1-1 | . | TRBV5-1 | CASSKDPGLGTEAFF | TGCGCCAGCAGCAAGGATCCAGGGTTAGGTACTGAAGCTTTCTTT
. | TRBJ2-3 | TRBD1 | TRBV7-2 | CASSLYRGTDTQYF | TGTGCCAGCAGCTTATACAGGGGGACAGATACGCAGTATTTT
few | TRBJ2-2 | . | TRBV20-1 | CSARPSGSSLGPGELFF | TGCAGTGCTAGACCCTCGGGAAGTTCACTAGGGCCCGGGGAGCTGTTTTTT
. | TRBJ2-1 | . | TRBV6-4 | CASSALTGTYNEQFF | TGTGCCAGCAGTGCCCTTACCGGAACCTACAATGAGCAGTTCTTC
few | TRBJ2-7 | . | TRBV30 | CAWRTRGAYEQYF | TGTGCCTGGAGGACCAGGGGGGCATACGAGCAGTACTTC
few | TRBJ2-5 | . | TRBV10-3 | CAISDRAETQYF | TGTGCCATCAGCGACAGAGCAGAGACCCAGTACTTC
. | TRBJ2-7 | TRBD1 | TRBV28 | CASSLWGTGNAYEQYF | TGTGCCAGCAGTTTATGGGGGACAGGTAATGCCTACGAGCAGTACTTC